The 17 T cell receptor beta chains below all came from one sample that was sequenced in a study of immune cell composition in non-small cell lung cancer. Profiled with immunoSEQ multiplex PCR; TCRdb holds only in-frame clones, not every one. The sample has over 2,500 clones, around 79% seen once. Normal lung was taken at the farthest possible site, at least 3 cm from tumour. The specimen was non-adjacent lung tissue. The receptor source for this set is a human donor with non-small cell lung cancer. The donor label of this sample is uncertain.

The chain has TRBV28 and TRBJ2-1, with 9 bases aligning to TRBD2. V shed 10 bases, J shed 4 bases, and the junction held 5 bases outside the gene matches. The CDR3 has 13 amino acids. Germline V gene sequence: CDR1 MDHEN, CDR2 SYDVKM. The DNA of the CDR3 is TGTGCCATCATGACTAGCGGATACAATGAGCAGTTCTTC. It encodes CAIMTSGYNEQFF.

This clone was found a few times. V is TRBV5-1 and J is TRBJ2-5; D possibly corresponds to TRBD2 (5 bases). The CDR3 has 13 amino acids. Germline CDR1 SGHRS, CDR2 YFSETQ. Between the trimmed V and J ends, which lost 4 bases and 5 bases, there was a span of 12 bases. As DNA, the CDR3 is TGCGCCAGCAGCCCGGGGATGGTTGAGACCCAGTACTTC. Translated, it gives CASSPGMVETQYF.

This clone was recorded once. The chain is built from TRBV2 and TRBJ1-1; D is undetermined. The V and J ends lost 6 bases and 5 bases respectively, with 19 bases between them. The CDR3 has 15 amino acids. Germline CDR1 is SNHLY and CDR2 is FYNNEI. The CDR3 spells CASSDLGPLATEAFF. In DNA form, the CDR3 reads TGTGCCAGCAGCGATCTCGGGCCCCTAGCTACTGAAGCTTTCTTT.

This clone was seen a handful of times. The V and J genes are TRBV15 and TRBJ2-7, with D possibly TRBD2 on 6 matching bases. This CDR3 has 18 residues. Trimming shortened V by 0 bases and J by 7 bases, and 25 bases separated the two germline ends. In germline, CDR1 is LNHNV, CDR2 YYDKDF (reference sequence). This chain's CDR3 is CATSREWQAGLGRTEQYF. The CDR3 coding sequence is TGTGCCACCAGCAGAGAATGGCAGGCGGGATTAGGCAGGACGGAGCAGTACTTC.

The chain employs TRBV19 and TRBJ2-2; D possibly corresponds to TRBD2 (6 bases). The CDR3 is 15 amino acids. V lost 3 bases and J 4 bases, leaving 12 bases between the germline ends. CDR1 is LNHDA and CDR2 is SQIVND in the germline V gene (reference sequence). The chain's CDR3 is CASSIGGLGTGELFF. The CDR3 region has the DNA TGTGCCAGTAGTATCGGGGGATTGGGCACCGGGGAGCTGTTTTTT.

This chain connects TRBV27 to TRBJ2-7; D ambiguous. V lost 4 bases and J lost 5, with 6 bases in between. The CDR3 is 11 residues long. The germline V gene has CDR1 MNHEY and CDR2 SMNVEV (reference sequence). The CDR3 loop is CASSSPDEQYF. CDR3 DNA: TGTGCCAGCAGTTCCCCTGACGAGCAGTACTTC.

This clone came up once. V and J are TRBV7-2 and TRBJ2-7, with a weak D call TRBD2 (6 bases). Germline CDR1 and CDR2: SGHTA and FQGNSA. Trimming took 5 bases from V and 2 from J, leaving 13 bases between them. This CDR3 comprises 14 residues. CDR3 DNA: TGTGCCAGCAGCCCCGGGGACTTCACCTACGAGCAGTACTTC. Its protein product is CASSPGDFTYEQYF.

The chain has TRBV11-3 and TRBJ2-7; tentatively, D is TRBD2 (5 bases). The CDR3 runs to 15 residues. CDR1 is SGHNT, CDR2 YENEEA, per germline. The V end lost 4 bases, the J end lost 0 bases, and 13 bases lay between the germline ends. CDR3 sequence (DNA): TGTGCCAGCAGCTCCTCATCCGAGGGCTCCTACGAGCAGTACTTC. Translated: CASSSSSEGSYEQYF.

The chain is built from TRBV28 and TRBJ2-7; maybe TRBD2 (7 bases). V lost 2 bases and J lost 12, with 11 bases in between. The CDR3 spans 11 residues. CDR1 and CDR2 (germline): MDHEN, SYDVKM. The CDR3, as DNA: TGTGCCAGCAGTTTAAGGGAGGGGGGGTACTTC. Protein: CASSLREGGYF.

This sequence joins TRBV7-2 and TRBJ1-2; TRBD1 matches 9 bases. The CDR3 covers 15 residues. CDR1 SGHTA and CDR2 FQGNSA come from the germline V gene. V lost 5 bases, J lost 8 bases, and 12 bases stayed unmatched. The CDR3: CASSPSRDRAGGYTF. DNA for the CDR3: TGTGCCAGCAGCCCGTCCCGGGACAGGGCGGGAGGCTACACCTTC.

CDR3 bases: TGTGCCAGCAGTCTCCAGTCTGGACAGGGGGCAGCTGAAGCTTTCTTT. This translates into CASSLQSGQGAAEAFF. This chain connects TRBV6-6 to TRBJ1-1; 11 nucleotides match TRBD1. CDR3 size: 16 residues. Germline V gives CDR1 MNHNY, CDR2 SVGAGI (reference sequence). V shed 5 bases, J shed 6 bases, and the junction held 11 bases outside the gene matches.

J is TRBJ2-3 and V is TRBV11-2; maybe TRBD2 (6 bases). This CDR3 region has 15 residues. CDR1 is SGHAT, CDR2 FQNNGV, per germline. V shed 3 bases and J shed 3 bases, with 13 bases lying between them. The CDR3 DNA reads TGTGCCAGCAGCTTGGTGCACGGGGGAACAGATACGCAGTATTTT. It yields the protein CASSLVHGGTDTQYF.

This clone was observed a few times. CDR3 sequence: CASSDSGQGAYNEQFF. CDR3 sequence (DNA): TGTGCCAGCAGTGACTCGGGGCAGGGGGCCTACAATGAGCAGTTCTTC. This chain connects TRBV6-4 to TRBJ2-1; 7 bases are a match to TRBD1. Germline CDR1 reads MRHNA; CDR2 reads SNTAGT. The junction had 4 bases not matched to a gene; V was cut back by 0 bases and J by 2 bases. The length of the CDR3 is 16 residues.

The rearrangement uses TRBV21-1 and TRBJ2-2; TRBD2, as called in the table, went unchecked against the DNA. TRBV21-1 is shown as a pseudogene. The CDR3 runs to 19 residues. The CDR3 nucleotides read TGTGCCAGCAGGACTGATTCCCCCCGGACTAGCGGGACTACTGGGGAGCTGTTTTTT. This gives the protein CASRTDSPRTSGTTGELFF.

This clone has just one count. The chain carries TRBV4-1 and TRBJ2-5; D is possibly TRBD2 (5 bases). The CDR3 is 15 amino acids. Trimming cost V 2 bases and J 5 bases, with 15 bases left between them. CDR1 is MGHRA and CDR2 is YSYEKL in the germline V gene. CDR3 in amino acids: CASSQWAGTVETQYF. In DNA, the CDR3 is TGCGCCAGCAGCCAATGGGCGGGCACAGTGGAGACCCAGTACTTC.

V is TRBV4-2 and J is TRBJ1-1; D may be TRBD1 (6 bases). Trimming removed 4 bases at V and 0 bases at J, with 18 bases between. Germline assignment: CDR1 LGHNA and CDR2 YNFKEQ. The CDR3 has 17 amino acids. The CDR3 here is CASSPAGGAGMNTEAFF. CDR3 bases: TGTGCCAGCAGCCCCGCGGGGGGGGCGGGGATGAACACTGAAGCTTTCTTT.

CDR3 in amino acids: CASSLGQGLEAFF. The CDR3 nucleotides read TGTGCCAGCAGTTTGGGACAGGGGCTAGAAGCTTTCTTT. The chain couples TRBV6-1 to TRBJ1-1; 10 bases are a match to TRBD1. The length of the CDR3 is 13 residues. V lost 5 bases and J lost 8; bases outside the gene matches: 5. Germline V gene lookup returns CDR1 MNHNS and CDR2 SASEGT.